The table lists the clone carrying this T cell receptor (beta chain) with a few counts. Its antigen is currently unknown. This sample is part of a study of T cells after yellow fever vaccination. Study-level results: Clonotype sharing between CD4 and CD8 compartments was small. Re-detected after boosting: most primary clones, 96% of CD4 and over 80% of CD8.

Germline CDR1 and CDR2: LGHDT and YNNKEL (reference sequence). Trimming stripped 4 bases from V and 6 bases from J, with 24 bases between. This CDR3 comprises 17 residues. TCRdb re-called the 5' RACE reads through MiXCR, storing one row per CDR3 protein. The table shows around 550,000 distinct CDR3 sequences, with about 19% occurring only once. The chain employs TRBV3-1 and TRBJ1-1, with D tentatively TRBD1 (5 bases). This TCR was sampled from a man younger than 40 who received the YFV17D yellow fever vaccine. The sequencing here drew on PBMCs, taken 15 days after the yellow fever booster vaccination. The CDR3 nucleotides are TGTGCCAGCAGCCTCGGGGCGGGGCAGCATAGGAAGCCTGAAGCTTTCTTT. Protein product: CASSLGAGQHRKPEAFF.